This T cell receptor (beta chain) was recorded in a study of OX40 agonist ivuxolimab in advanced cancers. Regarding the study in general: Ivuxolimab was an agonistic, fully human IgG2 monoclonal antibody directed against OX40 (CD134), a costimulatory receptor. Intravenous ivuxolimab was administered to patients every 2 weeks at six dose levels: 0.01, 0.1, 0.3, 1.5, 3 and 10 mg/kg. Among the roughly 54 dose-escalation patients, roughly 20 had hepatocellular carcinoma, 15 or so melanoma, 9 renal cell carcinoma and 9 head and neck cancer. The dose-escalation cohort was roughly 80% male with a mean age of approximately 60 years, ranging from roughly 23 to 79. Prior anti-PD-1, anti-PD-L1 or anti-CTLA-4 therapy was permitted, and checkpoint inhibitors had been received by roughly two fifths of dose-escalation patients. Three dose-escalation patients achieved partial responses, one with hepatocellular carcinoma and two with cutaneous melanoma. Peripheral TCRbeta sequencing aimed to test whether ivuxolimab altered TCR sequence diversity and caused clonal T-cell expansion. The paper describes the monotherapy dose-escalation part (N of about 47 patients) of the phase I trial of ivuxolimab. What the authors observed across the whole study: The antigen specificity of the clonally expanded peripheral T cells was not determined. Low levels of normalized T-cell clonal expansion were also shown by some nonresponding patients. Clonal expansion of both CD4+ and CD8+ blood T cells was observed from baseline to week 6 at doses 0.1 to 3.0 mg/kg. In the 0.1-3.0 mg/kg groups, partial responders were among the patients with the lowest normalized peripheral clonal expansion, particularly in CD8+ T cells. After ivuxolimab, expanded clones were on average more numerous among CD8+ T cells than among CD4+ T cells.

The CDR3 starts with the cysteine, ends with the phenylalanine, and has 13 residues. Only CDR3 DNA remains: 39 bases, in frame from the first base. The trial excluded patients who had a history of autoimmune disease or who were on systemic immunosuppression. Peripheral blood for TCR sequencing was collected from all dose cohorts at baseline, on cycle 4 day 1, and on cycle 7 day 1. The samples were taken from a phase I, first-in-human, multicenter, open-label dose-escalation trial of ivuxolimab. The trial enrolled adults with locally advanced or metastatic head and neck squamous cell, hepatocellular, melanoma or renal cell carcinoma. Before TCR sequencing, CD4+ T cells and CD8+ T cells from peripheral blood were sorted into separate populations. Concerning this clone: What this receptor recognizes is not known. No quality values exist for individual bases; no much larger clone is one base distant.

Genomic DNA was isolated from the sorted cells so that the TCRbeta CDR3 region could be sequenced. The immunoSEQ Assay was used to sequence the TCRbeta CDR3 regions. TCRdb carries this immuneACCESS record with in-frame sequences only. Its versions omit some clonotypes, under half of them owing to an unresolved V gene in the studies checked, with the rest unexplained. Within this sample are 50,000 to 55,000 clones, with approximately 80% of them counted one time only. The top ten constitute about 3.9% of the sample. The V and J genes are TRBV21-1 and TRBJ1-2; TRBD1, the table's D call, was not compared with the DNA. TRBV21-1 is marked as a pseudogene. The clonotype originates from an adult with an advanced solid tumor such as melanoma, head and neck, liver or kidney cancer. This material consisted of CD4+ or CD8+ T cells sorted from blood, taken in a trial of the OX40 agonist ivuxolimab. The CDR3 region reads CASSRDRGNGYTF. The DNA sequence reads TGTGCCAGCAGCCGGGACAGGGGGAATGGCTACACCTTC.